This T cell receptor beta chain is drawn from a study of blood T cell repertoires in COVID-19. At the level of the study: Sites across the United States, Italy and Spain contributed samples from acute and convalescent COVID-19. In each case, the material was cDNA or gDNA derived from T cells, B-cell-depleted T cells, or PBMCs.

This clone was detected ten times or more. Germline V gene sequence: CDR1 SNHLY, CDR2 FYNNEI. V lost 2 bases to trimming and J lost 10 bases; unmatched junction nucleotides: 10. This CDR3 comprises 15 residues. Methods used by the authors: Amplification of reference gene primers was used by the study to estimate nucleated cell counts. Method: immunoSEQ multiplex PCR; TCRdb's copy keeps in-frame clones and lacks some. V, J and clone size are those of that table, while D and trimming were read from the DNA. The data hold tens of thousands of clones, with more than 65% observed a single time. Sequenced: peripheral blood. This chain links TRBV2 with TRBJ1-1, with 10 positions matching TRBD1. The clonotype originates from a woman of 80 years or more with active or convalescent COVID-19. The CDR3 region is CASSEIIGDRGSAFF. CDR3 sequence (DNA): TGTGCCAGCAGTGAAATTATCGGGGACAGGGGATCAGCTTTCTTT.